One sample yielded the 26 T cell receptor beta chains listed below, sequenced in a study of cytomegalovirus exposure and HLA in healthy donors. Use of 60 Vbeta and 13 Jbeta primers characterized the PCR. TCRdb keeps only in-frame clones here, not all; method: immunoSEQ multiplex PCR. There are 150,000 to 200,000 clones in the sample; 75% to 90% occur only once, and almost 9.5% lies in the top ten. Sequencing was done on a sample of PBMCs. The receptors were gathered from a young man in good health and CMV-seropositive.

The V and J genes are TRBV30 and TRBJ2-1; 14 bases map to TRBD2. The CDR3 spans 15 residues. Germline CDR1 and CDR2: GTSNPN and SVGIG (reference sequence). V dropped 2 bases and J dropped 6; count of bases not matched to a gene: 3. In nucleotides, the CDR3 is TGTGCCTGGAGTTCGACTAGCGGGGGGGCCAATGAGCAGTTCTTC. This encodes CAWSSTSGGANEQFF.

Concerning this clone itself: This same CDR3 is encoded by further DNA sequences in the sample. The chain has TRBV25-1 and TRBJ2-2, with a tentative D call TRBD2 (6 bases). CDR1 and CDR2 (germline): MGHDK, SYGVNS. Trimming removed 3 bases at V and 3 bases at J, with 11 bases between. This CDR3 is 15 amino acids long. CDR3 residues: CASSDWRVYTGELFF. CDR3 sequence (DNA): TGTGCCAGCAGTGATTGGAGGGTCTACACCGGGGAGCTGTTTTTT.

This chain uses TRBV5-1 with TRBJ1-5; D gene unclear. CDR3 length equals 15 residues. CDR1 SGHRS and CDR2 YFSETQ come from the germline V gene. Trimming removed 4 bases from V and 0 bases from J, with 11 bases in between. In DNA, the CDR3 is TGCGCCAGCAGCCCGACACACAATAGCAATCAGCCCCAGCATTTT. Translating it yields CASSPTHNSNQPQHF.

This rearrangement joins TRBV20-1 to TRBJ2-1; D gene uncertain. Between the trimmed V and J ends, which lost 3 bases and 5 bases, there was a span of 5 bases. Germline-derived CDR1 and CDR2 are DFQATT and SNEGSKA (reference sequence). The CDR3 runs to 11 residues. In nucleotides, the CDR3 is TGCAGTGCTAGTGTCAACAATGAGCAGTTCTTC. Encoded protein: CSASVNNEQFF.

This chain joins TRBV7-6 and TRBJ2-7, with a possible D match to TRBD1 (5 bases). Trimming removed 0 bases from V and 0 bases from J, with 15 bases in between. The CDR3 totals 17 residues. Germline CDR1 reads SGHVS; CDR2 reads FNYEAQ. The CDR3 DNA reads TGTGCCAGCAGCTTAGCTCAGGGAATTAAAGACTCCTACGAGCAGTACTTC. Translation: CASSLAQGIKDSYEQYF.

The table lists this clone with a few counts. V is TRBV5-1 and J is TRBJ1-1; TRBD1 aligns across 7 bases. This CDR3 spans 14 amino acids. Losses at the gene ends were 4 bases for V and 4 bases for J; bases not matched to a gene: 7. Germline V CDR1 and CDR2: SGHRS, YFSETQ. The CDR3 bases are TGCGCCAGCAGCGAAGGGACAGTTGGCACTGAAGCTTTCTTT. Residues: CASSEGTVGTEAFF.

The chain's CDR3 is CASSRTFRDAGGDETQYF. The CDR3 bases are TGTGCCAGTAGCCGGACATTCAGGGATGCGGGGGGGGATGAGACCCAGTACTTC. This chain joins TRBV19 and TRBJ2-5; 9 bases are a match to TRBD2. After removal of 6 bases from V and 5 bases from J, the junction contained 19 bases not matched to a gene. CDR3 size: 18 residues. The germline V gene encodes CDR1 LNHDA and CDR2 SQIVND (reference sequence).

The rearrangement links TRBV6-6 to TRBJ1-1; the match to TRBD1 covers 7 bases. CDR1 is MNHNY and CDR2 is SVGAGI in the germline V gene (reference sequence). V dropped 6 bases and J dropped 3; count of bases not matched to a gene: 10. The CDR3 is 15 residues long. The DNA of the CDR3 is TGTGCCAGCAGAACACAGACAGGGTATTACACTGAAGCTTTCTTT. Translating gives CASRTQTGYYTEAFF.

This clone was recorded at least ten times. The V gene is TRBV18, the J gene TRBJ1-5, with D perhaps matching TRBD1 (5 bases). The CDR3 is 13 amino acids. The germline CDR1 and CDR2 sequences are KGHSH and LQKENI. Trimming stripped 6 bases from V and 4 bases from J, with 10 bases between. CDR3 DNA: TGTGCCAGCTCCACAGGAGTTAATCAGCCCCAGCATTTT. Translation gives CASSTGVNQPQHF.

The V call is TRBV2, the J call TRBJ1-2; D remains unclear. V was cut by 8 bases and J by 4 bases, with 20 bases left in between. This CDR3 region has 15 residues. The germline V gene encodes CDR1 SNHLY and CDR2 FYNNEI. This chain's CDR3 is CASPSAAVGSYGYTF. The CDR3 DNA sequence: TGTGCCAGCCCCTCAGCGGCGGTGGGAAGCTATGGCTACACCTTC.

The gene calls are TRBV19 and TRBJ1-1; D unclear. Germline lookup yields CDR1 LNHDA and CDR2 SQIVND (reference sequence). Between the trimmed V and J ends, which lost 6 bases and 1 base, there was a span of 6 bases. This CDR3 has 12 amino acids. CDR3 nucleotide sequence: TGTGCCAGTAGGCGTGAGAACACTGAAGCTTTCTTT. It specifies CASRRENTEAFF.

This clone has only a few counts. The chain has TRBV7-7 and TRBJ2-5; 15 nucleotides agree with TRBD2. Per the germline V gene, CDR1 is SSHAT and CDR2 is FNYEAQ (reference sequence). With 5 bases clipped from V and 5 bases from J, the junction kept 6 bases outside the gene matches. CDR3 length equals 16 residues. The CDR3 region has the DNA TGTGCCAGCAGCCCGGGACTAGCGGGGGGCTGGGAGACCCAGTACTTC. Protein sequence: CASSPGLAGGWETQYF.

The chain couples TRBV5-1 to TRBJ2-7; D is possibly TRBD1 (6 bases). V was cut by 3 bases and J by 6 bases, with 13 bases left in between. Germline-derived CDR1 and CDR2 are SGHRS and YFSETQ. The CDR3 has 13 amino acids. The CDR3 DNA follows: TGCGCCAGCAGCTCCACAGGGTCGGTCGAGCAGTACTTC. This sequence encodes CASSSTGSVEQYF.

The chain couples TRBV5-1 to TRBJ1-3, with no clear D. CDR1 SGHRS and CDR2 YFSETQ come from the germline V gene. Trimming took 9 bases from V and 0 from J, leaving 16 bases between them. This CDR3 spans 15 amino acids. The CDR3 bases are TGCGCCACCTCCACTGACGGACTCTCTGGAAACACCATATATTTT. Translating gives CATSTDGLSGNTIYF.

The V and J genes are TRBV23-1 and TRBJ2-7; 7 bases are shared with TRBD2. TRBV23-1 is treated as an ORF (open reading frame) with a function not yet certain. The CDR3 has 14 amino acids. J lost 5 bases, V lost 6 bases, and 10 bases had no gene match. CDR3 in amino acids: CASRPGLTTNEQYF. CDR3 in DNA: TGCGCCAGCAGACCGGGACTAACGACGAACGAGCAGTACTTC.

Note on this clone: At one of its ends the junction is not consistent with the germline gene, which may arise from a read error. The chain uses TRBV5-4 and TRBJ2-2, with TRBD2 as a possible D gene (6 bases). CDR1 and CDR2 (germline): SGHNT, YYREEE (reference sequence). The length of the CDR3 is 16 residues. The CDR3 loop reads CASSLGGFANTGELFF. The CDR3 DNA sequence: TGTGCCAGCAGTTTGGGAGGTTTCGCGAACACCGGGGAGCTGTTTTTT.

The chain is built from TRBV19 and TRBJ2-3; 8 bases map to TRBD1. From germline, CDR1 is LNHDA and CDR2 SQIVND (reference sequence). V dropped 6 bases and J dropped 6; count of bases not matched to a gene: 11. The CDR3 length is 15 residues. CDR3 coding DNA: TGTGCCAGTAGGGGAGCGGACAGGGTGGGCGATACGCAGTATTTT. Protein product: CASRGADRVGDTQYF.

This rearrangement joins TRBV15 to TRBJ1-2; weak D call: TRBD1 (5 bases). CDR3 length: 15 residues. Germline V CDR1 and CDR2: LNHNV, YYDKDF (reference sequence). V was shortened by 0 bases and J by 8 bases, with 16 bases between the two germline ends. CDR3 in DNA: TGTGCCACCAGCAGAGATCTGGAGGGGTCGGGAGGCTACACCTTC. It translates to CATSRDLEGSGGYTF.

The chain combines TRBV5-1 with TRBJ1-1, with TRBD1 matching 10 bases. This CDR3 is built from 18 residues. Germline CDR1 is SGHRS and CDR2 is YFSETQ. The J segment lost 2 bases and the V segment lost 0 bases, leaving 10 bases of the junction unmatched. CDR3 nucleotides: TGCGCCAGCAGCTTGGTCGGGACAGGGGATCCCGAAAACACTGAAGCTTTCTTT. It encodes CASSLVGTGDPENTEAFF.

The V and J genes are TRBV13 and TRBJ2-5, with a weak D call TRBD1 (5 bases). The J call may be mistaken, given a closer DNA end match to TRBJ2-7. This CDR3 contains 14 residues. The germline V gene encodes CDR1 PRHDT and CDR2 FYEKMQ (reference sequence). The CDR3 spells CASSLGQGLYEQYF. The CDR3 coding sequence is TGTGCCAGCAGCTTGGGGCAGGGCCTCTACGAGCAGTACTTC.

The chain recombines TRBV7-8 with TRBJ2-1; 9 bases are shared with TRBD2. The CDR3 spans 15 residues. Germline CDR1 reads SGHVS; CDR2 reads FQNEAQ. Trimming took 2 bases from V and 2 from J; bases not matched to a gene: 1. The CDR3 sequence is CASSLTSGPYNEQFF. The CDR3 DNA reads as TGTGCCAGCAGCTTAACTAGCGGGCCCTACAATGAGCAGTTCTTC.

This clone was detected a few times. V usage is TRBV12-2 and J usage is TRBJ2-7; TRBD2 was called by the table and not checked on the DNA. TRBV12-2 is tagged as a pseudogene. The CDR3 runs to 14 residues. Here the CDR3 DNA reads TGTGCAAGTCGCTTGCCCCAACGGTCGAGTGAGCAGTACTTC. This gives the protein CASRLPQRSSEQYF.

This chain connects TRBV5-1 to TRBJ2-5; D might be TRBD1 (6 bases). The CDR3 contains 15 residues. Germline values: CDR1 SGHRS, CDR2 YFSETQ. Between the trimmed V and J ends, which lost 0 bases and 3 bases, there was a span of 12 bases. In nucleotides, the CDR3 is TGCGCCAGCAGCTTGGCCGGGCCAGGGGAAGAGACCCAGTACTTC. It encodes CASSLAGPGEETQYF.

V is TRBV7-2 and J is TRBJ1-3; 8 bases line up with TRBD1. Germline CDR1 SGHTA, CDR2 FQGNSA. The CDR3 is 15 residues long. Trimming took 4 bases from V and 2 from J; bases not matched to a gene: 4. DNA of the CDR3: TGTGCCAGCAGCTCGCAGGGGGCGGCTGGAAACACCATATATTTT. Its protein product is CASSSQGAAGNTIYF.

The chain's CDR3 is CASSHLDRRSDEQFF. In nucleotides, the CDR3 is TGTGCCAGCAGTCACCTGGACAGGAGGTCCGATGAGCAGTTCTTC. This chain uses TRBV6-5 with TRBJ2-1; 7 nucleotides match TRBD1. CDR1 MNHEY and CDR2 SVGAGI come from the germline V gene. This CDR3 contains 15 residues. Germline trimming cut 5 bases from V and 8 bases from J; bases unmatched to any gene: 12.

This clone was seen a few times. CDR3 sequence (DNA): TGCGCCAGCAGCTCCAATACAGGGGAGAAAAAACTGTTTTTT. Protein: CASSSNTGEKKLFF. This chain joins TRBV5-1 and TRBJ1-4; the match to TRBD1 covers 7 bases. V was clipped by 3 bases and J by 9 bases; unmatched bases: 8. Germline V gives CDR1 SGHRS, CDR2 YFSETQ. This CDR3 has 14 amino acids.